Listed below are T cell receptor beta chains from one sample, sequenced in a study of T cell repertoires in cytomegalovirus infection. TCRdb used MiXCR to reprocess the reads, holding one entry per CDR3 protein. The sample has roughly 600,000 distinct CDR3 sequences; 24% are singletons. Specimen: CD8+ T cells from PBMCs. The receptor set was obtained from a human donor in good health (CMV status not recorded). Some clones in this sample may be carry-over from other donors' samples. CDR3s include the opening cysteine and the closing phenylalanine or tryptophan. The D gene is left open where the match is weak. Only some rows state a clone size, as once, few, many or a class for expanded clones.

V	J	D	length	size	DNA	CDR3
TRBV7-8	TRBJ2-5	NA	15	many	TGTGCCAGCAGGTTCATTCACGGATACCAAGAGACCCAGTACTTC	CASRFIHGYQETQYF
TRBV27	TRBJ1-1	TRBD1	14	few	TGTGCCAGCAGTCCCTCGGACAGGGTAACTGAAGCTTTCTTT	CASSPSDRVTEAFF
TRBV5-1	TRBJ2-3	NA	14	many	TGCGCCAGCAGCCCTAGAACGGGAACAGATACGCAGTATTTT	CASSPRTGTDTQYF
TRBV28	TRBJ2-3	NA	14	NA	TGTGCCAGCAGTTGGGGACGGAGCACAGATACGCAGTATTTT	CASSWGRSTDTQYF
TRBV12-3/TRBV12-4	TRBJ1-5	NA	16	NA	TGTGCCAGCAGTTATGGGACACCCTATAGCAATCAGCCCCAGCATTTT	CASSYGTPYSNQPQHF
TRBV7-3	TRBJ2-1	NA	15	many	TGTGCCAGCAGCTTAGGTGGATCGAAAAACAATGAGCAGTTCTTC	CASSLGGSKNNEQFF
TRBV7-9	TRBJ2-2	TRBD1	15	NA	TGTGCCAGCAGCTCGGGACAGGGGTTCATCGGGGAGCTGTTTTTT	CASSSGQGFIGELFF
TRBV4-3	TRBJ2-1	TRBD2	15	NA	TGCGCCAGCAGCCGAAGAGCGGGAATGGACAATGCGCAGTTCTTC	CASSRRAGMDNAQFF
TRBV29-1	TRBJ2-1	TRBD1	14	once	TGCAGCGCAACAGGGGGCGCTTCCTACAATGAGCAGTTCTTC	CSATGGASYNEQFF
TRBV25-1	TRBJ2-2	NA	15	few	TGTGCCAGCAGTGAATCCCCTTCAAGGGGACGGGAGCTGTTTTTT	CASSESPSRGRELFF
TRBV29-1	TRBJ1-6	NA	12	NA	TGCAGCGTTACTGAAGGCCTCGGGACCCTCCACTTT	CSVTEGLGTLHF
TRBV25-1	TRBJ1-1	TRBD1	14	NA	TGTGCCAGCAGTGACAGGGGGCAGGCCACTGAAGCTTTCTTT	CASSDRGQATEAFF
TRBV14	TRBJ2-1	NA	14	few	TGTGCCAGCAGCCAAGGATCGGGGAACAATGAGCAGTTCTTC	CASSQGSGNNEQFF
TRBV25-1	TRBJ2-7	NA	12	few	TGTGCCAGCAGTGGGGCCGCGGACGAGCAGTACTTC	CASSGAADEQYF
TRBV20-1	TRBJ1-6	NA	14	NA	TGCAGTGCGCAAGACGTCCCCCTATTTTCACCCCTCCACTTT	CSAQDVPLFSPLHF
TRBV2	TRBJ2-7	NA	16	few	TGTGCCAGCAGTGAGTTCAGGGTACAACCTCTCTACGAGCAGTACTTC	CASSEFRVQPLYEQYF
TRBV29-1	TRBJ2-2	NA	11	few	TGCAGCGCTTGGAGCACCGGGGAGCTGTTTTTT	CSAWSTGELFF
TRBV14	TRBJ2-3	NA	16	few	TGTGCCAGCAGCCAAGATGGGCCTTTTAGCACAGATACGCAGTATTTT	CASSQDGPFSTDTQYF
TRBV9	TRBJ2-7	NA	15	few	TGTGCCAGCAGCGTAGCTCCGGGGGCTCGCTACGAGCAGTACTTC	CASSVAPGARYEQYF
TRBV5-6	TRBJ2-5	NA	14	NA	TGTGCCAGCAGCTTGGCGGGGTTGCCAAAGACCCAGTACTTC	CASSLAGLPKTQYF
TRBV4-1	TRBJ2-5	NA	15	many	TGCGCCAGCAGCCAAGATCACAGCCGACAAGAGACCCAGTACTTC	CASSQDHSRQETQYF
TRBV7-6	TRBJ2-2	NA	15	many	TGTGCCAGCAGCTTAGCCACCGCGGGGACCGGGGAGCTGTTTTTT	CASSLATAGTGELFF
TRBV6-2/TRBV6-3	TRBJ2-2	NA	15	NA	TGTGCCAGCACTGGCTTGGAGGGCTTGACCGGGGAGCTGTTTTTT	CASTGLEGLTGELFF
TRBV5-6	TRBJ1-5	TRBD1	14	few	TGTGCCAGCACCATGGGGACAGGTATTTATCCCCAGCATTTT	CASTMGTGIYPQHF
TRBV13	TRBJ1-1	NA	16	few	TGTGCCAGCAGCTTGGTAGGAGGAGGGGGGAAGGCTGAAGCTTTCTTT	CASSLVGGGGKAEAFF
TRBV20-1	TRBJ2-7	NA	15	NA	TGCAGTGCTAGAGATCCCGACAGGCCTTCCTACGAGCAGTACTTC	CSARDPDRPSYEQYF
TRBV2	TRBJ2-3	NA	13	NA	TGTGCCAGCAGTGTAAAGGGCACAGATACGCAGTATTTT	CASSVKGTDTQYF
TRBV7-2	TRBJ2-3	NA	15	many	TGTGCCAGCAGCTTAGTCCAGGGTGGAACAGATACGCAGTATTTT	CASSLVQGGTDTQYF
TRBV27	TRBJ2-1	NA	13	NA	TGTGCCAGCAGTTTACCAGGGATCAATGAGCAGTTCTTC	CASSLPGINEQFF
TRBV4-3	TRBJ2-3	NA	17	few	TGCGCCAGCAGCCAAGTTAACGCGAGGTTTAGCACAGATACGCAGTATTTT	CASSQVNARFSTDTQYF
TRBV29-1	TRBJ2-3	TRBD2	14	NA	TGCAGCGTTGACAATAGCGGGGGCACAGATACGCAGTATTTT	CSVDNSGGTDTQYF
TRBV15	TRBJ2-1	NA	13	NA	TGTGCCACCAGCAGAGTTGGGGGAAATGAGCAGTTCTTC	CATSRVGGNEQFF
TRBV4-3	TRBJ2-1	NA	13	few	TGCGCCAGCAGCCAACCTAACCACAATGAGCAGTTCTTC	CASSQPNHNEQFF
TRBV2	TRBJ1-1	NA	15	NA	TGTGCCAGCAGGGAAGGTCGGGGGCTGAACACTGAAGCTTTCTTT	CASREGRGLNTEAFF
TRBV25-1	TRBJ1-5	NA	12	few	TGTGCCAGCAGTGTTGGGCGGGGACCCCAGCATTTT	CASSVGRGPQHF
TRBV7-2	TRBJ1-6	NA	17	many	TGTGCCAGCAGCTTATTGGTACAGGGCTCCTATAATTCACCCCTCCACTTT	CASSLLVQGSYNSPLHF
TRBV20-1	TRBJ2-7	NA	13	NA	TGCAGTGCTAGCCCGGGGAATAGCTACGAGCAGTACTTC	CSASPGNSYEQYF
TRBV6-1	TRBJ2-7	NA	16	many	TGTGCCAGCAGTGCTTATGACATCCAGAGCTCCTACGAGCAGTACTTC	CASSAYDIQSSYEQYF
TRBV6-5	TRBJ2-3	NA	13	NA	TGTGCCAGCAGTTACGGTGACGGGGATACGCAGTATTTT	CASSYGDGDTQYF
TRBV7-9	TRBJ2-1	NA	14	NA	TGTGCCAGCAGCCCGAACAGTCTCGGCAATGAGCAGTTCTTC	CASSPNSLGNEQFF
TRBV19	TRBJ2-7	NA	15	NA	TGTGCCAGTAGTATAGCGGCAGTTGGGCCCTACGAGCAGTACTTC	CASSIAAVGPYEQYF
TRBV7-8	TRBJ2-1	NA	14	many	TGTGCCAGCAGCTTAATCAGCCTAGGGAATGAGCAGTTCTTC	CASSLISLGNEQFF
TRBV13	TRBJ1-2	NA	12	NA	TGTGCCAGCAGCACCGGACGACGGGGCTACACCTTC	CASSTGRRGYTF
TRBV28	TRBJ1-5	NA	14	NA	TGTGCCAGCAAAATCATTTGGGGCAATCAGCCCCAGCATTTT	CASKIIWGNQPQHF
TRBV5-6	TRBJ2-3	TRBD1	12	few	TGTGCCAGCAGCCACGGGGGACAGGGCCACTATTTT	CASSHGGQGHYF
TRBV12-3/TRBV12-4	TRBJ1-5	NA	17	few	TGTGCCAGCAGTTTAGAGCAGAGGGGATATAGCAATCAGCCCCAGCATTTT	CASSLEQRGYSNQPQHF
TRBV29-1	TRBJ2-2	TRBD2	15	once	TGCAGCGTTGATGTTAGCGGGGGTAACACCGGGGAGCTGTTTTTT	CSVDVSGGNTGELFF
TRBV7-2	TRBJ2-7	TRBD1	15	many	TGTGCCAGCAGTCCAAGGGACAGGGGGTCCTACGAGCAGTACTTC	CASSPRDRGSYEQYF